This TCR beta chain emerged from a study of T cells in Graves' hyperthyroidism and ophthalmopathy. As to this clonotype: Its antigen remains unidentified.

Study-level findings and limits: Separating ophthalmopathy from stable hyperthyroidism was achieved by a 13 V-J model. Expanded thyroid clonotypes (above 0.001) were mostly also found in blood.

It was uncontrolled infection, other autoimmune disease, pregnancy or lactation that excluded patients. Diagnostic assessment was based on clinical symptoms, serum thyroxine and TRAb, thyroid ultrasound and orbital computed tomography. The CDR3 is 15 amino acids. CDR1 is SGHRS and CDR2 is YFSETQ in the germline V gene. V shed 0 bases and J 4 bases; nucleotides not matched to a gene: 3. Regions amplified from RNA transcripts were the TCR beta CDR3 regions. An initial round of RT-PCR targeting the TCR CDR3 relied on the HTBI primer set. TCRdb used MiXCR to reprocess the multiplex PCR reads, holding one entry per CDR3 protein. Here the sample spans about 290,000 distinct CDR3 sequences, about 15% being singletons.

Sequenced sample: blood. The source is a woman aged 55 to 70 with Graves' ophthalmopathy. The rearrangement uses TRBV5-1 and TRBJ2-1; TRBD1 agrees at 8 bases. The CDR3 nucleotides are TGCGCCAGCAGCTTGGGACAGGGGCGATACAATGAGCAGTTCTTC. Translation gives CASSLGQGRYNEQFF. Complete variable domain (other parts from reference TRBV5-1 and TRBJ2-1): KAGVTQTPRYLIKTRGQQVTLSCSPISGHRSVSWYQQTPGQGLQFLFEYFSETQRNKGNFPGRFSGRQFSNSRSEMNVSTLELGDSALYLCASSLGQGRYNEQFFGPGTRLTVL.